This is a list of T cell receptor beta chains from one sample in a study of blood T cell repertoires in COVID-19. Sequencing used immunoSEQ multiplex PCR; TCRdb keeps in-frame clones, though not all of them. In the table there are around 200,000 clones, roughly four fifths of which are singletons. Sequencing was carried out using peripheral blood. These receptor sequences come from a human donor in a cohort sampled during active COVID-19. CDR3s include the opening cysteine and the closing phenylalanine or tryptophan. D genes are given only for firm matches.

>TRBJ2-1|TRBV7-8|-
CASSPIINEQFF
>TRBJ1-3|TRBV9|TRBD1
CASSVVAGGGNTIYF
>TRBJ1-1|TRBV5-4|TRBD1
CASSFLGGGETEAFF
>TRBJ2-5|TRBV5-4|-
CASSQPGRLKETQYF
>TRBJ1-2|TRBV12-3/TRBV12-4|-
CASSLAANYGYTF
>TRBJ2-7|TRBV6-5|-
CASMGGGGYEQYF
>TRBJ2-7|TRBV9|-
CASSLNLGSEQYF
>TRBJ1-6|TRBV30|TRBD1
CAWDRGNSPLHF
>TRBJ1-4|TRBV27|TRBD1
CASSPGRGQDEKLFF
>TRBJ2-1|TRBV6-2/TRBV6-3|TRBD2
CASSIGTSGEYNEQFF
>TRBJ1-2|TRBV2|-
CASTRPGGYTF
>TRBJ2-2|TRBV7-9|-
CASSLDPNNREHGGELFF
>TRBJ2-1|TRBV6-5|TRBD1
CASSPRQGLGEQFF
>TRBJ1-1|TRBV2|-
CASSERNRHLNTEAFF
>TRBJ2-7|TRBV10-3|TRBD2
CAISDGAGGSYEQYF
>TRBJ1-2|TRBV12-3/TRBV12-4|TRBD1
CASSFWDSYGYTF
>TRBJ2-7|TRBV18|-
CASSREWGESSYEQYF
>TRBJ1-1|TRBV9|-
CASSVTGNTEAFF
>TRBJ1-2|TRBV7-9|TRBD1
CASSPTGGQGTNYGYTF
>TRBJ2-7|TRBV4-1|-
CASSHRLPSPNEQYF
>TRBJ2-1|TRBV5-1|-
CASSSSVGANEQFF
>TRBJ2-1|TRBV6-4|-
CASNYRENEQFF
>TRBJ1-2|TRBV10-3|-
CATGPSLRGYTF
>TRBJ2-5|TRBV6-1|TRBD2
CASSGRGTRSFFETQYF
>TRBJ2-2|TRBV9|-
CASSGPGLGELFF
>TRBJ1-2|TRBV9|-
CASSPITGQYGYTF
>TRBJ1-2|TRBV3-1/TRBV3-2|-
CASSQGAASGYTF
>TRBJ1-5|TRBV3-1/TRBV3-2|TRBD1
CASSQDSPGQGNQPQHF
>TRBJ1-6|TRBV4-1|TRBD1
CASSHRTGSSYNSPLHF
>TRBJ2-1|TRBV5-4|-
CASNTDNEQFF
>TRBJ1-5|TRBV27|-
CASSYNPSRQPQHF
>TRBJ2-4|TRBV27|-
CASSPGEVTKNIQYF
>TRBJ1-1|TRBV7-9|TRBD1
CASRQDRGNTEAFF
>TRBJ2-7|TRBV5-1|-
CASSLGQHYEQYF
>TRBJ2-7|TRBV4-1|-
CASSQDQSGGGFSYEQYF
>TRBJ2-1|TRBV15|-
CATGPLGRNNEQFF
>TRBJ1-5|TRBV2|-
CASSESQGYNQPQHF
>TRBJ1-4|TRBV7-3|-
CASSLTGVATNEKLFF
>TRBJ2-6|TRBV2|-
CASSEAGASGANVLTF
>TRBJ2-7|TRBV27|TRBD1
CASSSLRGLEQYF
>TRBJ1-4|TRBV20-1|-
CSASRGAPTNEKLFF
>TRBJ1-2|TRBV29-1|TRBD1
CSVPRTGRGSYGYTF
>TRBJ2-1|TRBV24-1|TRBD2
CATSESRGTSGVNEQFF
>TRBJ2-3|TRBV18|TRBD1
CASSPRQGATDTQYF
>TRBJ2-1|TRBV14|-
CASSSHQRNLNNEQFF
>TRBJ1-2|TRBV29-1|TRBD1
CSVYPGQGGYGYTF
>TRBJ2-2|TRBV15|-
CATSGPQGGYTGELFF
>TRBJ1-3|TRBV18|-
CASSPRQGNTIYF
>TRBJ2-1|TRBV4-1|TRBD1
CASSPTTGGSSYNEQFF